This passage covers 4 T cell receptor beta chains from one sample sequenced in a study of shared clonotypes between healthy human individuals (TCRdb year 2020). Libraries came from the immunoSEQ multiplex PCR assay. The table was pulled from immuneACCESS by TCRdb, which kept in-frame rearrangements only. Such tables lose some clones; where checked, under half of the loss comes from unresolved V genes, and the rest has no known cause. Counted in this sample were roughly 530,000 clones; about 96% of them appeared once. The top ten constitute 0.06% of the sample. The sample was naive CD4+ T cells sorted from blood. The cell subset or site tag for this specimen amounts to: CD45RA+ positively selected. The origin of the receptors is a woman aged 30 to 39 in good health.

The DNA of the CDR3 is TGTGCCAGCAGTTGGCGACAGGGGGCGTACGAGCAGTACTTC. Its translation is CASSWRQGAYEQYF. The V gene is TRBV27, the J gene TRBJ2-7, with TRBD1 identical over 10 bases. Germline trimming cut 4 bases from V and 4 bases from J; bases unmatched to any gene: 4. The CDR3 consists of 14 residues. Looked up from germline, CDR1 is MNHEY and CDR2 is SMNVEV (reference sequence).

The rearrangement uses TRBV10-3 and TRBJ1-1, with a tentative D call TRBD1 (5 bases). The CDR3 runs to 15 residues. Germline-derived CDR1 and CDR2 are ENHRY and SYGVKD. The V end lost 4 bases, the J end lost 4 bases, and 16 bases lay between the germline ends. CDR3 in amino acids: CAISARELLGTEAFF. CDR3 in DNA: TGTGCCATCAGTGCCAGGGAACTCCTCGGCACTGAAGCTTTCTTT.

The CDR3 spells CASSLGGEGGNQPQHF. The CDR3 DNA reads TGTGCCAGCAGCTTAGGAGGAGAGGGAGGCAATCAGCCCCAGCATTTT. This sequence joins TRBV7-9 and TRBJ1-5; no definite D call. The CDR3 sequence is 16 residues long. The germline V gene encodes CDR1 SEHNR and CDR2 FQNEAQ (reference sequence). Trimming took 1 base from V and 2 from J, leaving 12 bases between them.

J is TRBJ2-5 and V is TRBV2; either TRBD1 or TRBD2 may supply D (5 bases each). The better agreement between TRBJ2-7 and the DNA end casts doubt on the J call. This CDR3 has 15 amino acids. CDR1 is SNHLY, CDR2 FYNNEI, per germline. CDR3 loop: CASRSQGPITSEQYF. The CDR3 DNA reads TGTGCCAGTAGATCGCAGGGTCCCATCACTAGCGAGCAGTACTTC.